This T cell receptor (beta chain) was sequenced during a study of beta chain features in type 1 diabetes. The authors reverse transcribed all of the isolated RNA, so sequencing captured expressed TCRB transcripts. Method: immunoSEQ multiplex PCR; TCRdb's copy keeps in-frame clones and lacks some. The sample lists around 500,000 clones; over 10% were seen once. It was via CD45RO/CCR7/CD25/CD127/CD95/CD27 that CD4+ naive, central memory, regulatory and stem cell-like memory cells were sorted. Sorted populations all exceeded 98% purity. Whole-study findings and limits: More deletions and fewer insertions at VDJ junctions were found in patients with type 1 diabetes. In every one of the four CD4+ subsets, TCRB CDR3s were moderately but significantly shorter in Type 1 diabetes patients.

This CDR3 comprises 14 residues. V was trimmed by 3 bases and J by 4 bases, leaving 11 bases between them. Germline V gene data show CDR1 as SGHRS and CDR2 as YFSETQ. In the case of this clone: The antigen is unknown.

The chain recombines TRBV5-1 with TRBJ2-1; either TRBD1 or TRBD2 may supply D (5 bases each). Specimen: naive CD4+ T cells from blood. The clonotype originates from a woman aged 18-29 years in good health. CDR3 DNA: TGCGCCAGCAGCTCCGGGACCGTTTACAATGAGCAGTTCTTC. Amino acids: CASSSGTVYNEQFF. The variable domain in full, with the rest retrieved from reference TRBV5-1 and TRBJ2-1, is KAGVTQTPRYLIKTRGQQVTLSCSPISGHRSVSWYQQTPGQGLQFLFEYFSETQRNKGNFPGRFSGRQFSNSRSEMNVSTLELGDSALYLCASSSGTVYNEQFFGPGTRLTVL.